A selection of T cell receptor beta chains follows, all from one sample in a study of T cells after yellow fever vaccination. TCRdb passed the 5' RACE reads through MiXCR, listing each CDR3 protein once. The table shows 140,000 to 150,000 distinct CDR3 sequences, with more than 6.5% occurring only once. Material: CD4+ T cells sorted from PBMCs, obtained 10 days after the yellow fever booster vaccination. These receptors were obtained from a man between 25 and 39 years old who received the YFV17D yellow fever vaccine. Both conserved end residues are trimmed from each CDR3. Fields, in order: V gene, J gene, clone size, CDR3 protein. Not every row has a clone size; where given, it reads once, few, many or a size class.

TRBV7-2	TRBJ2-1	many	ASSSTIIAGGRNEQF
TRBV5-1	TRBJ2-3	many	ASSLAGAGDTDTQY
TRBV5-4	TRBJ2-1	-	ASSFPTGRWYNEQF
TRBV7-7	TRBJ2-1	-	ASSQGRPLANEQF
TRBV11-2	TRBJ2-1	many	ASSVRQGGHEQF
TRBV20-1	TRBJ2-3	many	SARGTGSADTQY
TRBV10-3	TRBJ2-7	many	AISESMLAGWDEQY
TRBV29-1	TRBJ2-4	-	SAGASGKNIQY
TRBV12-3/TRBV12-4	TRBJ1-1	many	ASSFVWGAPMNTEAF
TRBV10-2	TRBJ2-1	many	ASLLAGGTFGYNEQF
TRBV10-3	TRBJ1-2	few	AISEIISFNSYGYT
TRBV11-2	TRBJ2-3	many	ASSTSVNTQY
TRBV6-5	TRBJ2-5	many	ASSYDSGPQETQY
TRBV15	TRBJ1-2	-	ATSSPDRGNGYT
TRBV16	TRBJ1-5	many	ASSLGPSQTNQPQH
TRBV19	TRBJ2-1	-	ASSIRGDEQF
TRBV6-6	TRBJ1-1	many	ASSPSHTEAF
TRBV15	TRBJ2-1	many	ATSRDRGREANEQF
TRBV7-9	TRBJ2-7	-	ASSLHRADEQY
TRBV12-3/TRBV12-4	TRBJ2-5	-	ASSPRTAEETQY
TRBV30	TRBJ2-5	many	AWSEGGSQETQY
TRBV12-3/TRBV12-4	TRBJ2-1	many	ASRGLAGGPNEQF
TRBV5-1	TRBJ2-7	many	ASSSGGDSSYEQY
TRBV7-9	TRBJ2-7	many	ASAHYRGLMYEQY
TRBV7-2	TRBJ1-2	many	ASSQTGDYGYT
TRBV5-1	TRBJ2-7	few	AGSPSPGSSYEQY
TRBV29-1	TRBJ1-2	few	STEGQGGRRT
TRBV5-1	TRBJ1-2	many	ASSYTNRQGSYGYT